This is a list of T cell receptor beta chains from one sample in a study of early T cells in non-severe SARS-CoV-2 infection. Using its own MiXCR run on the 5' RACE reads, TCRdb lists one record per CDR3 protein. The sample lists about 30,000 distinct CDR3 sequences, roughly 6.6% occurring once. Sequencing was done on a sample of whole blood. The origin of the receptors is an adult who was a healthcare worker with PCR-confirmed SARS-CoV-2 infection or an uninfected control (not recorded which). Both conserved end residues are trimmed from each CDR3.

v_call: TRBV5-4; j_call: TRBJ2-3; cdr3_aa: ASSLRTGGTDTQY
v_call: TRBV13; j_call: TRBJ1-1; cdr3_aa: ASSNTGGVGWNTEAF
v_call: TRBV20-1; j_call: TRBJ2-2; cdr3_aa: SASYITGELF
v_call: TRBV4-3; j_call: TRBJ2-7; cdr3_aa: ASSQAWEQY
v_call: TRBV18; j_call: TRBJ1-1; cdr3_aa: ASSLQLEAF
v_call: TRBV7-6; j_call: TRBJ2-2; cdr3_aa: ASSFRQGANTGELF
v_call: TRBV29-1; j_call: TRBJ2-1; cdr3_aa: SVPKRGGRDEQF
v_call: TRBV6-6; j_call: TRBJ1-1; cdr3_aa: ATRRGANTEAF
v_call: TRBV5-1; j_call: TRBJ1-2; cdr3_aa: ASSHRDDPNYGYT
v_call: TRBV29-1; j_call: TRBJ2-7; cdr3_aa: SVNRGGEQY
v_call: TRBV5-1; j_call: TRBJ1-6; cdr3_aa: ASSLVLGPDNSPLH
v_call: TRBV5-5; j_call: TRBJ1-5; cdr3_aa: ASSLEWSQPQH
v_call: TRBV2; j_call: TRBJ2-3; cdr3_aa: ASSGLTDTDTQY
v_call: TRBV28; j_call: TRBJ1-5; cdr3_aa: ASSSLPLGDRALSQPQH
v_call: TRBV6-6; j_call: TRBJ2-6; cdr3_aa: ASSWGRGSGANVLT
v_call: TRBV19; j_call: TRBJ1-3; cdr3_aa: ASRTGQGVSPSGNTIY
v_call: TRBV6-6; j_call: TRBJ2-7; cdr3_aa: ASSYSAAAGAYEQY
v_call: TRBV5-3; j_call: TRBJ1-3; cdr3_aa: ARSLIRRQGNTIY
v_call: TRBV20-1; j_call: TRBJ1-1; cdr3_aa: SARDAGRNTEAF
v_call: TRBV28; j_call: TRBJ2-7; cdr3_aa: ASSLSLAGGFPYEQY
v_call: TRBV24-1; j_call: TRBJ1-2; cdr3_aa: ATSDSDGANYGYT
v_call: TRBV7-9; j_call: TRBJ1-5; cdr3_aa: ASSTPDKRQH
v_call: TRBV5-1; j_call: TRBJ2-1; cdr3_aa: ASSSGTSGRAYNEQF
v_call: TRBV3-1; j_call: TRBJ2-2; cdr3_aa: ASSPTGTGELF
v_call: TRBV29-1; j_call: TRBJ2-7; cdr3_aa: SVAKTGYEQY
v_call: TRBV12-3/TRBV12-4; j_call: TRBJ2-4; cdr3_aa: ASSPRAPRGAKNIQY
v_call: TRBV20-1; j_call: TRBJ1-1; cdr3_aa: SAKRGRDTEAF
v_call: TRBV7-3; j_call: TRBJ2-2; cdr3_aa: ASSLIGQGAGELF
v_call: TRBV7-9; j_call: TRBJ2-4; cdr3_aa: ASSLAREGLAKNIQY
v_call: TRBV29-1; j_call: TRBJ2-3; cdr3_aa: SVVQSTDTQY
v_call: TRBV30; j_call: TRBJ2-7; cdr3_aa: AWGPGGSFEQY
v_call: TRBV3-1; j_call: TRBJ2-7; cdr3_aa: ASSQEVAGVNEQY
v_call: TRBV18; j_call: TRBJ2-7; cdr3_aa: ASSRAGTAEQY
v_call: TRBV4-3; j_call: TRBJ1-6; cdr3_aa: ASSQVGTGNSPLH
v_call: TRBV7-8; j_call: TRBJ1-1; cdr3_aa: ASVISRWLNTEAF
v_call: TRBV19; j_call: TRBJ2-1; cdr3_aa: ASSISGTGDSYNEQF
v_call: TRBV7-2; j_call: TRBJ1-4; cdr3_aa: ASSRTLLNEKLF
v_call: TRBV7-2; j_call: TRBJ1-1; cdr3_aa: ASRRTMNTEAF
v_call: TRBV11-3; j_call: TRBJ2-1; cdr3_aa: ASSRRTGSNEQF
v_call: TRBV7-3; j_call: TRBJ2-3; cdr3_aa: ASSLGLGGGSTDTQY
v_call: TRBV7-2; j_call: TRBJ1-2; cdr3_aa: ASSLPLGQGYGYT
v_call: TRBV3-1; j_call: TRBJ2-5; cdr3_aa: ASSQGDSWGETQY
v_call: TRBV5-1; j_call: TRBJ1-2; cdr3_aa: ASSSGTGGAGYGYT
v_call: TRBV20-1; j_call: TRBJ1-1; cdr3_aa: SASRRGTGATEAF
v_call: TRBV4-3; j_call: TRBJ2-7; cdr3_aa: ASSQDLGGDAFKQY
v_call: TRBV5-1; j_call: TRBJ1-1; cdr3_aa: ASSLGQGPRTEAF
v_call: TRBV6-4; j_call: TRBJ2-3; cdr3_aa: ASSDSGTVTDTQY
v_call: TRBV18; j_call: TRBJ1-2; cdr3_aa: ASSPGGDYGYT
v_call: TRBV11-3; j_call: TRBJ2-1; cdr3_aa: ASSLGEEGTSSYNEQF
v_call: TRBV27; j_call: TRBJ1-5; cdr3_aa: ASSRQGGNQPQH
v_call: TRBV7-9; j_call: TRBJ2-1; cdr3_aa: ASSPVTLRYNEQF
v_call: TRBV2; j_call: TRBJ2-1; cdr3_aa: ASSGPLTSGGSYNEQF
v_call: TRBV19; j_call: TRBJ2-2; cdr3_aa: ASSIMRAGELF
v_call: TRBV7-9; j_call: TRBJ1-6; cdr3_aa: ASSFTDGNSPLH
v_call: TRBV11-2; j_call: TRBJ2-3; cdr3_aa: ASSLDQPIITDTQY